Below, 10 T cell receptor beta chains from the same sample are listed, as sequenced in a study of blood T cell repertoires in COVID-19. The table came from immunoSEQ multiplex PCR; TCRdb's copy has only in-frame clones and leaves some out. Of about 240,000 clones in the sample, approximately 86% are singletons; the top ten hold 3.3%. Sequencing input: PBMCs or T cells enriched from blood (not recorded which). Every receptor here comes from a woman aged 40 to 55 with acute COVID-19.

V is TRBV7-9 and J is TRBJ2-2; the match to TRBD2 covers 10 bases. This CDR3 comprises 16 residues. V lost 5 bases to trimming and J lost 4 bases; unmatched junction nucleotides: 7. Germline V gene lookup returns CDR1 SEHNR and CDR2 FQNEAQ (reference sequence). The CDR3 sequence: CASSRAGGPGTGELFF. CDR3 bases: TGTGCCAGCAGCAGAGCGGGAGGGCCGGGCACCGGGGAGCTGTTTTTT. Together with reference TRBV7-9 and TRBJ2-2, the CDR3 gives the full variable domain: DTGVSQNPRHKITKRGQNVTFRCDPISEHNRLYWYRQTLGQGPEFLTYFQNEAQLEKSRLLSDRFSAERPKGSFSTLEIQRTEQGDSAMYLCASSRAGGPGTGELFFGEGSRLTVL.

This clone was seen a few times. V gene TRBV7-6 combines with J gene TRBJ2-1, with TRBD2 identical over 8 bases. V trimming: 5 bases; J trimming: 7 bases; junction bases outside the gene matches: 13. This CDR3 has 16 residues. Germline V gene data show CDR1 as SGHVS and CDR2 as FNYEAQ. The CDR3 sequence: CASSPLERERENEQFF. DNA for the CDR3: TGTGCCAGCAGCCCGTTGGAGCGGGAGAGAGAAAATGAGCAGTTCTTC.

This chain uses TRBV4-1 with TRBJ2-3, with 8 bases that match TRBD2. V was pared by 1 base and J by 5 bases, with 8 bases of the junction left unmatched. CDR3 length: 16 amino acids. Germline V gene lookup returns CDR1 MGHRA and CDR2 YSYEKL. CDR3 coding DNA: TGCGCCAGCAGCCAAGCGGCGCGGGAGGCGGGAGATACGCAGTATTTT. Translated, it gives CASSQAAREAGDTQYF.

About this clone: A junction boundary mismatches the germline segment, possibly from a read error. J is TRBJ1-1 and V is TRBV9, with D hard to call. The CDR3 runs to 15 residues. CDR1 is SGDLS, CDR2 YYNGEE, per germline. The CDR3 DNA reads TGTGCCAGCAGCGCTCACAGCGGGATGAACACTGAAACTTTCTTT. This translates into CASSAHSGMNTETFF. Combining the CDR3 with reference TRBV9 and TRBJ1-1 gives the whole variable domain DSGVTQTPKHLITATGQRVTLRCSPRSGDLSVYWYQQSLDQGLQFLIQYYNGEERAKGNILERFSAQQFPDLHSELNLSSLELGDSALYFCASSAHSGMNTETFFGQGTRLTVV.

This clone has only a few counts. The rearrangement uses TRBV7-8 and TRBJ2-5, with 14 bases aligning to TRBD2. The CDR3 runs 16 residues. Per germline, CDR1 SGHVS and CDR2 FQNEAQ. V shed 5 bases and J 5 bases; nucleotides not matched to a gene: 7. The CDR3 reads CASSRTSGRYNETQYF. CDR3 nucleotide sequence: TGTGCCAGCAGCCGGACTAGCGGGAGGTACAACGAGACCCAGTACTTC.

The V call is TRBV5-4, the J call TRBJ1-5; no definite D call. This CDR3 region has 14 residues. CDR1 is SGHNT and CDR2 is YYREEE in the germline V gene (reference sequence). V was clipped by 4 bases and J by 4 bases, with 12 bases between them. CDR3: CASSPGGSNQPQHF. CDR3 sequence (DNA): TGTGCCAGCAGCCCGGGAGGGAGTAATCAGCCCCAGCATTTT.

This clone is a singleton in its sample. V and J are TRBV27 and TRBJ1-5, with D unclear. Deletions cut 5 bases from V and 0 bases from J, with 5 bases between. Germline values: CDR1 MNHEY, CDR2 SMNVEV (reference sequence). The CDR3 contains 13 residues. The CDR3 nucleotides are TGTGCCAGCAGTGACTATAGCAATCAGCCCCAGCATTTT. Translation gives CASSDYSNQPQHF.

The rearrangement joins TRBV6-1 to TRBJ2-1, with D perhaps TRBD2 (5 bases). CDR1 MNHNS and CDR2 SASEGT come from the germline V gene. The CDR3 totals 16 residues. Trimming removed 3 bases from V and 2 bases from J, with 14 bases in between. The CDR3 loop reads CASSDTRFGPYNEQFF. Written as DNA, the CDR3 is TGTGCCAGCAGTGACACTAGATTTGGCCCCTACAATGAGCAGTTCTTC.

The genes are TRBV11-2 and TRBJ2-3, with 15 positions matching TRBD2. The CDR3 sequence is 18 residues long. The V and J ends lost 5 bases and 4 bases, in that order; junction bases with no gene match: 10. Germline-derived CDR1 and CDR2 are SGHAT and FQNNGV. The CDR3 DNA is TGTGCCAGCAGCCTTCCCTGGACTAGCGGGAGGGCCGCAGATACGCAGTATTTT. It encodes CASSLPWTSGRAADTQYF.

V gene TRBV19 combines with J gene TRBJ2-5, with D unresolved. The V end was cut by 5 bases, the J end by 2 bases, with 12 bases between. CDR1 LNHDA and CDR2 SQIVND come from the germline V gene (reference sequence). The CDR3 covers 14 residues. CDR3 sequence reads: CASSPISRQETQYF. The CDR3 bases are TGTGCCAGTAGTCCAATAAGTCGGCAAGAGACCCAGTACTTC.